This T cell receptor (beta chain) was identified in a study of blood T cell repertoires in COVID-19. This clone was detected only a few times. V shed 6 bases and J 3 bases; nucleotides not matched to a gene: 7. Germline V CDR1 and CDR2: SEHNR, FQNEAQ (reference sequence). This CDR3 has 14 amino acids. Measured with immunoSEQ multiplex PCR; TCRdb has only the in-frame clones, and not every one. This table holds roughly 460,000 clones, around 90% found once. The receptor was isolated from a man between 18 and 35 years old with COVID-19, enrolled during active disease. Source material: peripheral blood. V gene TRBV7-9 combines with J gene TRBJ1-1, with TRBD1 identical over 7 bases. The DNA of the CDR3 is TGTGCCAGCAGGGTGACAGGGATGTACACTGAAGCTTTCTTT. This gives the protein CASRVTGMYTEAFF.